These 18 T cell receptor beta chains were all obtained from the same sample, sequenced in a study of neoadjuvant anti-PD-1 for oral cavity cancer. The table came from immunoSEQ multiplex PCR; TCRdb's copy has only in-frame clones and leaves some out. Of 10,000 to 15,000 clones listed, roughly 60% are singletons. The sample consisted of tumor tissue, taken before nivolumab (anti-PD-1) treatment. All receptors come from a person between 40 and 80 years old with oral cavity squamous cell carcinoma.

The chain employs TRBV6-5 and TRBJ2-2; D gene uncertain. The V and J ends lost 2 bases and 7 bases respectively, with 17 bases between them. Germline V CDR1 and CDR2: MNHEY, SVGAGI. CDR3 size: 16 residues. The CDR3, as DNA: TGTGCCAGCAGTTACGGCTATTCAACCCCCCACGGGGAGCTGTTTTTT. Translated, it gives CASSYGYSTPHGELFF.

The rearrangement joins TRBV28 to TRBJ1-1; D remains ambiguous. V gave up 2 bases and J gave up 1 base, with 5 bases separating them. CDR3 length: 13 amino acids. Germline assignment: CDR1 MDHEN and CDR2 SYDVKM. Written as DNA, the CDR3 is TGTGCCAGCAGTTTACTTGGGAACACTGAAGCTTTCTTT. The encoded protein is CASSLLGNTEAFF.

This clone was recorded only once. CDR3 protein: CATSRGSSGRARSEQYF. The CDR3 nucleotides read TGTGCCACCAGCAGAGGCTCTAGCGGGAGGGCCAGGAGCGAGCAGTACTTC. The chain combines TRBV15 with TRBJ2-7; 12 bases line up with TRBD2. Germline V lookup: CDR1 LNHNV, CDR2 YYDKDF (reference sequence). With V trimmed by 1 base and J by 6 bases, 10 bases remained unmatched. This CDR3 has 17 residues.

This chain uses TRBV29-1 with TRBJ1-2; D gene ambiguous. Germline CDR1 is SQVTM and CDR2 is ANQGSEA. Deletions cut 4 bases from V and 0 bases from J, with 9 bases between. The CDR3 runs 13 residues. The CDR3 DNA follows: TGCAGCGTTGCCGGCCCCACTAACTATGGCTACACCTTC. Amino acid sequence: CSVAGPTNYGYTF.

V and J are TRBV15 and TRBJ2-1, with D perhaps TRBD2 (6 bases). The CDR3 runs to 14 residues. Germline CDR1 and CDR2: LNHNV and YYDKDF (reference sequence). V lost 2 bases, J lost 7 bases, and 12 bases lay in between. CDR3 DNA: TGTGCCACCAGCAGAAGGCAGGAGGGAAATGAGCAGTTCTTC. This codes for CATSRRQEGNEQFF.

The chain combines TRBV11-3 with TRBJ2-3, with D perhaps matching TRBD1 (6 bases). CDR3 length: 12 residues. Trimming took off 5 bases at V and 6 bases at J, with 9 bases between the two ends. The germline V gene has CDR1 SGHNT and CDR2 YENEEA. Here the CDR3 reads CASSQTGDTQYF. The CDR3 coding sequence is TGTGCCAGCAGCCAGACAGGTGATACGCAGTATTTT.

This clone was found once. V and J are TRBV4-2 and TRBJ1-4, with 7 bases that match TRBD1. The V and J ends lost 0 bases and 8 bases, in that order; junction bases with no gene match: 6. The CDR3 is made up of 15 amino acids. CDR1 and CDR2 from the germline V gene are LGHNA and YNFKEQ. CDR3 DNA sequence: TGTGCCAGCAGCCAAGATTGGACAGGCGGAGAAAAACTGTTTTTT. Protein product: CASSQDWTGGEKLFF.

The rearrangement uses TRBV27 and TRBJ1-2; tentative D call: TRBD1 (5 bases). Trimming stripped 5 bases from V and 8 bases from J, with 18 bases between. Germline lookup yields CDR1 MNHEY and CDR2 SMNVEV (reference sequence). The CDR3 has 14 amino acids. CDR3 coding DNA: TGTGCCAGCAGTCTACGTGCAGGGATGAAGGGCTACACCTTC. Its translation is CASSLRAGMKGYTF.

This rearrangement joins TRBV6-6 to TRBJ2-7; TRBD1 matches at 7 bases. CDR1 and CDR2 from the germline V gene are MNHNY and SVGAGI (reference sequence). This CDR3 contains 13 residues. Trimming took 6 bases from V and 1 from J; bases not matched to a gene: 3. The CDR3 loop reads CASSRQGSYEQYF. The CDR3 nucleotides read TGTGCCAGCAGCCGACAGGGTTCCTACGAGCAGTACTTC.

This clone was observed a single time. The chain carries TRBV28 and TRBJ1-2; D is uncertain. The CDR3 covers 16 residues. Trimming pared 6 bases from V and 3 bases from J, leaving 20 bases between. Looked up from germline, CDR1 is MDHEN and CDR2 is SYDVKM. CDR3 region: CASSPTQNAKDYGYTF. The CDR3 DNA is TGTGCCAGCAGCCCGACCCAAAACGCCAAAGACTATGGCTACACCTTC.

CDR3 loop: CAISVLDGGELFF. CDR3 nucleotide sequence: TGTGCCATCAGTGTCCTAGATGGCGGGGAGCTGTTTTTT. The chain is built from TRBV10-3 and TRBJ2-2; D not resolved. The V and J ends lost 4 bases and 7 bases respectively, with 10 bases between them. The CDR3 spans 13 residues. CDR1 ENHRY and CDR2 SYGVKD come from the germline V gene.

The chain carries TRBV6-5 and TRBJ2-7; 9 bases are a match to TRBD2. The germline gives CDR1 MNHEY, CDR2 SVGAGI. V lost 4 bases and J lost 4; bases outside the gene matches: 5. This CDR3 has 14 amino acids. CDR3 nucleotides: TGTGCCAGCAGTTCCGGGACTAGCTGGTACGAGCAGTACTTC. Protein: CASSSGTSWYEQYF.

The chain couples TRBV30 to TRBJ2-7; D is unclear. Trimming shortened V by 2 bases and J by 1 base, and 6 bases separated the two germline ends. The CDR3 totals 12 residues. In germline, CDR1 is GTSNPN, CDR2 SVGIG (reference sequence). DNA for the CDR3: TGTGCCTGGAGTTCGACTTCCTACGAGCAGTACTTC. It encodes CAWSSTSYEQYF.

This clone occurred a few times. This chain connects TRBV6-5 to TRBJ2-3; no reliable D call. The CDR3 has 14 residues. V lost 0 bases and J 1 base, leaving 5 bases between the germline ends. Germline lookup yields CDR1 MNHEY and CDR2 SVGAGI. CDR3 bases: TGTGCCAGCAGTTACTCGGACGGCACAGATACGCAGTATTTT. Amino acids: CASSYSDGTDTQYF.

The chain carries TRBV19 and TRBJ2-6; D gene uncertain. This CDR3 region has 15 residues. Trimming shortened V by 4 bases and J by 1 base, and 8 bases separated the two germline ends. Germline loops: CDR1 LNHDA, CDR2 SQIVND (reference sequence). DNA for the CDR3: TGTGCCAGTAGTAGGCAGTTATCTGGGGCCAACGTCCTGACTTTC. As protein: CASSRQLSGANVLTF.

This clone was seen only a few times. The rearrangement uses TRBV6-5 and TRBJ2-1; 7 nucleotides match TRBD1. V trimming: 5 bases; J trimming: 1 base; junction bases outside the gene matches: 5. The CDR3 has 15 amino acids. CDR1 and CDR2 (germline): MNHEY, SVGAGI. CDR3 residues: CASSPKTGSYNEQFF. The CDR3 bases are TGTGCCAGCAGTCCCAAGACAGGGTCCTACAATGAGCAGTTCTTC.

This rearrangement joins TRBV5-1 to TRBJ2-2; a possible D gene is TRBD2 (5 bases). CDR3 length: 15 amino acids. Trimming removed 1 base at V and 2 bases at J, with 9 bases between. Germline CDR1 SGHRS, CDR2 YFSETQ. This chain's CDR3 is CASSLRTQNTGELFF. As DNA, the CDR3 is TGCGCCAGCAGCTTGCGGACTCAAAACACCGGGGAGCTGTTTTTT.

The chain carries TRBV5-1 and TRBJ2-7; 11 nucleotides match TRBD2. The V and J ends lost 2 bases and 0 bases, in that order; junction bases with no gene match: 7. The germline V gene encodes CDR1 SGHRS and CDR2 YFSETQ. This CDR3 has 17 residues. The CDR3 spells CASSLVFGTSGSYEQYF. In nucleotides, the CDR3 is TGCGCCAGCAGCTTAGTTTTTGGGACTAGCGGCTCCTACGAGCAGTACTTC.